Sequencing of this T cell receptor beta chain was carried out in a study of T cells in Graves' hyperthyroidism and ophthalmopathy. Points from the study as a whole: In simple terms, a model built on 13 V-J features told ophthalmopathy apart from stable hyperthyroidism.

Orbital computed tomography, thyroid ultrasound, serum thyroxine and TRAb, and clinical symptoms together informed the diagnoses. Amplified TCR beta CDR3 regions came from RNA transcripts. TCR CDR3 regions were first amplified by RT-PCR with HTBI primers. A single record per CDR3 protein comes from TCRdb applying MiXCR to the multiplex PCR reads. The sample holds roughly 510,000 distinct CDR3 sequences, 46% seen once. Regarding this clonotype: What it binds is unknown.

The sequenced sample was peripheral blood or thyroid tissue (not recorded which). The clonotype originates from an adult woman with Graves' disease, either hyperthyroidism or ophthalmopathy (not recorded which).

The CDR3 loop reads CASSPPNSNQPQHF. The CDR3 DNA follows: TGTGCCAGCAGCCCGCCTAATAGCAATCAGCCCCAGCATTTT. This chain connects TRBV7-2 to TRBJ1-5; D gene ambiguous. V was shortened by 5 bases and J by 0 bases, with 8 bases between the two germline ends. CDR3 size: 14 residues. CDR1 is SGHTA and CDR2 is FQGNSA in the germline V gene.